This passage covers 28 T cell receptor beta chains from one sample sequenced in a study of identical twins' blood T cells (dated by TCRdb to 2012 to 2014). The library relied on 5' RACE. The instrument given in TCRdb is Illumina Genome Analyzer IIx. TCRdb passed the public sequencing reads through fastp at Q25 and MiXCR, retaining productive beta sequences. Records with the same CDR3 protein are collapsed into one entry carrying the most frequent genes and DNA. The sample records 350,000 to 400,000 distinct CDR3 sequences, roughly 31% of which are singletons. The leading ten clones occupy more than 5.5% of the sample. The sequencing input was PBMCs. These receptors were collected from a woman aged 18 to 55 in good health.

This clonotype was observed a few times. This chain links TRBV20-1 with TRBJ1-3; D uncertain. CDR3 length equals 13 residues. Looked up from germline, CDR1 is DFQATT and CDR2 is SNEGSKA (reference sequence). The V and J ends lost 6 bases and 0 bases respectively, with 9 bases between them. CDR3 sequence: CSARHPSGNTIYF. DNA of the CDR3: TGCAGTGCGAGACATCCCTCTGGAAACACCATATATTTT.

The chain has TRBV6-1 and TRBJ1-5; the D gene is possibly TRBD1 (5 bases). The germline V and J ends were trimmed by 7 bases and 3 bases, with 19 bases remaining between them. This CDR3 spans 16 amino acids. Germline V CDR1 and CDR2: MNHNS, SASEGT. CDR3 nucleotides: TGTGCCAGCACCGGAGGGGCAGGGAATAACAATCAGCCCCAGCATTTT. As protein: CASTGGAGNNNQPQHF.

The chain has TRBV5-6 and TRBJ2-1; 7 bases line up with TRBD2. Germline V gene lookup returns CDR1 SGHDT and CDR2 YYEEEE. CDR3 length equals 17 residues. V lost 0 bases, J lost 9 bases, and 15 bases stayed unmatched. CDR3: CASSLEFRTSGGGEQFF. The CDR3 bases are TGTGCCAGCAGCTTGGAGTTTCGGACTAGTGGTGGCGGTGAGCAGTTCTTC. The entire variable domain, with the rest obtained from reference TRBV5-6 and TRBJ2-1, is as follows: DAGVTQSPTHLIKTRGQQVTLRCSPKSGHDTVSWYQQALGQGPQFIFQYYEEEERQRGNFPDRFSGHQFPNYSSELNVNALLLGDSALYLCASSLEFRTSGGGEQFFGPGTRLTVL.

This rearrangement joins TRBV29-1 to TRBJ2-7, with D possibly TRBD2 on 5 matching bases. The CDR3 loop spans 13 amino acids. Germline V gene sequence: CDR1 SQVTM, CDR2 ANQGSEA. V lost 4 bases and J 3 bases, leaving 13 bases between the germline ends. The CDR3 DNA sequence: TGCAGCGTTGTACTAGTGGAGAACTACGAGCAGTACTTC. Its protein product is CSVVLVENYEQYF.

This chain connects TRBV6-4 to TRBJ2-3; D remains unclear. The CDR3 runs 13 residues. V was shortened by 2 bases and J by 2 bases, with 5 bases between the two germline ends. Germline CDR1 reads MRHNA; CDR2 reads SNTAGT. This CDR3 is CASSDGTTDTQYF. CDR3 in DNA: TGTGCCAGCAGTGACGGCACCACAGATACGCAGTATTTT.

This clonotype has a count of ten or more. The chain links TRBV29-1 to TRBJ2-1; D uncertain. Germline V gives CDR1 SQVTM, CDR2 ANQGSEA. V was pared by 5 bases and J by 1 base, with 12 bases between. The CDR3 consists of 14 residues. CDR3 coding DNA: TGCAGCGTTTACCCCACAAAGTCCTACAATGAGCAGTTCTTC. Protein: CSVYPTKSYNEQFF.

The V gene is TRBV30, the J gene TRBJ2-2, with D hard to call. Per the germline V gene, CDR1 is GTSNPN and CDR2 is SVGIG (reference sequence). CDR3 length: 11 residues. Trimming left V 6 bases short and J 6 bases short, with 8 bases between. The CDR3 DNA reads as TGTGCCTGTATGAAACCCGGGGAGCTGTTTTTT. Encoded protein: CACMKPGELFF.

This chain joins TRBV3-1 and TRBJ1-1, with 7 bases identical to TRBD1. The CDR3 loop spans 16 amino acids. Trimming took 0 bases from V and 3 from J; bases not matched to a gene: 7. The germline gives CDR1 LGHDT, CDR2 YNNKEL (reference sequence). The CDR3 spells CASSQERTGWHTEAFF. Written as DNA, the CDR3 is TGTGCCAGCAGCCAAGAGAGGACAGGTTGGCACACTGAAGCTTTCTTT.

This clonotype came up a few times. The chain has TRBV18 and TRBJ1-1, with TRBD1 identical over 8 bases. There are 14 residues in the CDR3. V dropped 6 bases and J dropped 1; count of bases not matched to a gene: 4. The germline gives CDR1 KGHSH, CDR2 LQKENI. In DNA form, the CDR3 reads TGTGCCAGCTCGATGGGGACAGGGAACACTGAAGCTTTCTTT. This gives the protein CASSMGTGNTEAFF.

The rearrangement uses TRBV14 and TRBJ2-7, with D tentatively TRBD2 (5 bases). Germline V gives CDR1 SGHDN, CDR2 FVKESK. The CDR3 sequence is 13 residues long. V shed 6 bases and J shed 3 bases, with 12 bases lying between them. The CDR3 sequence: CASSKAGLYEQYF. In nucleotides, the CDR3 is TGTGCCAGCAGTAAGGCGGGCCTCTACGAGCAGTACTTC.

This clonotype was picked up a small number of times. CDR3 amino acids: CASTPALGSNQPQHF. CDR3 sequence (DNA): TGTGCCAGCACCCCCGCTCTGGGTAGCAATCAGCCCCAGCATTTT. The V gene is TRBV6-5, the J gene TRBJ1-5; D is unresolved. Trimming left V 7 bases short and J 0 bases short, with 13 bases between. CDR1 and CDR2 (germline): MNHEY, SVGAGI. The CDR3 sequence is 15 residues long.

Ten or more counts support this clonotype. This chain joins TRBV2 and TRBJ1-1; a possible D gene is TRBD1 (5 bases). Germline V CDR1 and CDR2: SNHLY, FYNNEI. The CDR3 has 14 residues. Trimming took off 6 bases at V and 4 bases at J, with 15 bases between the two ends. The CDR3 nucleotides read TGTGCCAGCAGGGGGTTGCCTCAGGGCACTGAAGCTTTCTTT. Its translation: CASRGLPQGTEAFF. Using reference TRBV2 and TRBJ1-1 for the parts outside the CDR3, the full variable domain is EPEVTQTPSHQVTQMGQEVILRCVPISNHLYFYWYRQILGQKVEFLVSFYNNEISEKSEIFDDQFSVERPDGSNFTLKIRSTKLEDSAMYFCASRGLPQGTEAFFGQGTRLTVV.

The chain joins TRBV6-5 to TRBJ2-3; unclear D gene. V gave up 2 bases and J gave up 7 bases, with 16 bases separating them. From germline, CDR1 is MNHEY and CDR2 SVGAGI. The CDR3 consists of 15 residues. The CDR3 region has the DNA TGTGCCAGCAGTTACCCGACCGGCCTGGGAAATACGCAGTATTTT. Residues: CASSYPTGLGNTQYF.

This clonotype was counted at least ten times. The chain has TRBV6-2 or TRBV6-3 and TRBJ1-5; perhaps TRBD1 as D (5 bases). CDR3 length: 12 amino acids. V was shortened by 11 bases and J by 1 base, with 9 bases between the two germline ends. CDR1 and CDR2 from the germline V gene are MNHEY and SVGEGT. CDR3 loop: CAGGDSNQPQHF. Written as DNA, the CDR3 is TGTGCCGGAGGGGACAGCAATCAGCCCCAGCATTTT.

This clonotype was observed once. The chain joins TRBV9 to TRBJ2-7, with D perhaps matching TRBD1 (6 bases). Germline V lookup: CDR1 SGDLS, CDR2 YYNGEE. The CDR3 runs 15 residues. V dropped 3 bases and J dropped 0 bases, with 13 bases sitting between them. The CDR3 spells CASSAAWGRSYEQYF. CDR3 DNA: TGTGCCAGCAGCGCAGCTTGGGGGCGCTCCTACGAGCAGTACTTC.

This clonotype was detected only a few times. The rearrangement joins TRBV20-1 to TRBJ1-2, with D possibly TRBD1 on 5 matching bases. Trimming took off 3 bases at V and 2 bases at J, with 7 bases between the two ends. There are 12 residues in the CDR3. CDR1 and CDR2 from the germline V gene are DFQATT and SNEGSKA (reference sequence). CDR3 sequence (DNA): TGCAGTGCTAGGGACATAAACTATGGCTACACCTTC. Translation gives CSARDINYGYTF.

About this clonotype itself: The junction and the germline gene differ at one end; a read error may be behind it. The rearrangement joins TRBV7-7 to TRBJ2-2; D may be TRBD1 or TRBD2 (5 bases each). The CDR3 is 15 amino acids. CDR1 and CDR2 from the germline V gene are SSHAT and FNYEAQ (reference sequence). CDR3 coding DNA: TGTGCTAGCAGCTTATTTCAGGGACCCACCGGGGAGCTGTTTTTT. It encodes CASSLFQGPTGELFF.

As for this clonotype: Lacking the conserved final phenylalanine or tryptophan, this CDR3 likely reflects a read error. This sequence joins TRBV29-1 and TRBJ1-2, with D possibly matching TRBD1 (5 bases). This CDR3 contains 15 residues. Looked up from germline, CDR1 is SQVTM and CDR2 is ANQGSEA. The V end lost 4 bases, the J end lost 6 bases, and 21 bases lay between the germline ends. The CDR3, as DNA: TGCAGCGTTGTAGCTTCAGGGAGCCTATTCCATGGCTACACCCTC. It yields the protein CSVVASGSLFHGYTL.

This clonotype was detected a few times. V is TRBV2 and J is TRBJ1-2; D gene uncertain. The CDR3 has 16 amino acids. The V end lost 7 bases, the J end lost 0 bases, and 18 bases lay between the germline ends. Per the germline V gene, CDR1 is SNHLY and CDR2 is FYNNEI. In DNA form, the CDR3 reads TGTGCCAGCAAACCCCTTCGGCATGACACTAACTATGGCTACACCTTC. Encoded protein: CASKPLRHDTNYGYTF.

The sample holds many counts of this clonotype. Here the CDR3 DNA reads TGCAGTGCTAGAGCGGTAGACGGCACTAACTATGGCTACACCTTC. It yields the protein CSARAVDGTNYGYTF. The chain combines TRBV20-1 with TRBJ1-2, with unresolved D. The CDR3 length is 15 residues. Trimming cost V 1 base and J 0 bases, with 12 bases left between them. The germline V gene has CDR1 DFQATT and CDR2 SNEGSKA (reference sequence).

This clonotype occurred a few times. The chain combines TRBV10-3 with TRBJ2-7, with 9 bases lining up with TRBD2. The germline V gene encodes CDR1 ENHRY and CDR2 SYGVKD. The CDR3 is 13 residues long. Trimming removed 11 bases from V and 5 bases from J; junction bases left unmatched: 10. The CDR3 sequence: CASIHSGSHEQYF. The DNA of the CDR3 is TGTGCCTCGATTCATAGCGGGAGTCACGAGCAGTACTTC.

This clonotype was detected many times. V gene TRBV20-1 combines with J gene TRBJ2-4; TRBD2 matches at 13 bases. The germline CDR1 and CDR2 sequences are DFQATT and SNEGSKA (reference sequence). The length of the CDR3 is 15 residues. With V trimmed by 3 bases and J by 8 bases, 7 bases remained unmatched. CDR3 sequence (DNA): TGCAGTGCTAGGGGGACTAGCGGGGCCCAGGACATTCAGTACTTC. Its translation is CSARGTSGAQDIQYF.

This clonotype came up many times. This rearrangement joins TRBV20-1 to TRBJ1-3; D call uncertain. CDR1 DFQATT and CDR2 SNEGSKA come from the germline V gene (reference sequence). This CDR3 region has 12 residues. V lost 3 bases and J 4 bases, leaving 7 bases between the germline ends. In nucleotides, the CDR3 is TGCAGTGCTAGGCACAGCGGAAACACCATATATTTT. The encoded protein is CSARHSGNTIYF.

This clonotype came up a few times. The rearrangement links TRBV20-1 to TRBJ1-2; D not certain. V was pared by 0 bases and J by 4 bases, with 12 bases between. Germline CDR1 DFQATT, CDR2 SNEGSKA (reference sequence). The CDR3 runs 14 residues. CDR3 residues: CSAREHVFGYGYTF. In DNA, the CDR3 is TGCAGTGCTAGAGAGCACGTCTTCGGCTATGGCTACACCTTC.

This clonotype was seen more than once but under ten times. The V gene is TRBV19, the J gene TRBJ1-1; D ambiguous. Trimming took 10 bases from V and 4 from J, leaving 13 bases between them. Germline V gives CDR1 LNHDA, CDR2 SQIVND (reference sequence). The CDR3 contains 12 residues. The CDR3 is CATRDGFTEAFF. The CDR3, as DNA: TGTGCCACTCGAGACGGATTCACTGAAGCTTTCTTT. The variable domain in full, completed from reference TRBV19 and TRBJ1-1, reads DGGITQSPKYLFRKEGQNVTLSCEQNLNHDAMYWYRQDPGQGLRLIYYSQIVNDFQKGDIAEGYSVSREKKESFPLTVTSAQKNPTAFYLCATRDGFTEAFFGQGTRLTVV.

The genes are TRBV4-1 and TRBJ2-2; D possibly corresponds to TRBD2 (6 bases). Germline V gene sequence: CDR1 MGHRA, CDR2 YSYEKL. The CDR3 has 16 amino acids. Trimming stripped 4 bases from V and 7 bases from J, with 19 bases between. The CDR3 bases are TGCGCCAGCAGCCCTCCGGTCGGGAGAATTAGCGGGGAGCTGTTTTTT. It yields the protein CASSPPVGRISGELFF.

This chain links TRBV27 with TRBJ2-1; D might be TRBD1 or TRBD2, each matching 5 bases. Trimming removed 3 bases from V and 2 bases from J, with 8 bases in between. The germline V gene has CDR1 MNHEY and CDR2 SMNVEV (reference sequence). CDR3 length: 14 residues. CDR3 DNA: TGTGCCAGCAGTTTTGAGGGGCCCTACAATGAGCAGTTCTTC. It yields the protein CASSFEGPYNEQFF.

This clonotype was observed at least ten times. This CDR3 is CASSQEGLREQFF. CDR3 coding DNA: TGCGCCAGCAGCCAAGAGGGTTTGCGCGAGCAGTTCTTC. The chain uses TRBV4-3 and TRBJ2-1; no reliable D call. Germline assignment: CDR1 LGHNA and CDR2 YSLEER. The CDR3 has 13 residues. V gave up 0 bases and J gave up 10 bases, with 10 bases separating them.